This T cell receptor (beta chain) was observed in a study of blood T cell repertoires in COVID-19. TCRdb's table, derived via immunoSEQ multiplex PCR, lists solely in-frame clones and lacks some. The sample gives 150,000 or so clones, about 80% of which show up once; more than 5% is in the top ten. The germline gives CDR1 SNHLY, CDR2 FYNNEI. Unmatched junction bases numbered 7, after V lost 6 bases and J lost 7 bases. The CDR3 is 15 amino acids. Grouping used clinical history reported by participants in a survey and questionnaire. The chain couples TRBV2 to TRBJ1-6; TRBD1 matches at 9 bases. The sequence was obtained from a woman aged 45-65 years who had recovered from COVID-19. The sample comprised PBMCs or T cells enriched from blood (not recorded which). CDR3 DNA: TGTGCCAGCAGGCCCTTAGACAGGGGGAATTCACCCCTCCACTTT. It yields the protein CASRPLDRGNSPLHF.